This TCR beta chain was sequenced during a study of blood T cell repertoires in COVID-19. The wider study: Whether acute or convalescent, the COVID-19 samples came from the United States, Italy and Spain. T cells, B-cell-depleted T cells, or PBMCs provided the cDNA or gDNA that served as material.

The CDR3 covers 18 residues. The V gene's germline CDR1 is SGHTA and CDR2 FQGNSA. V lost 1 base and J lost 0, with 16 bases in between. The sample holds one count of this clone. Seattle's enrolled individuals joined amid active infection and were then monitored longitudinally. In the authors' methods: Reference gene primer amplification gave nucleated cell count estimates. Sequencing used immunoSEQ multiplex PCR; TCRdb keeps in-frame clones, though not all of them. That table furnishes V, J and clone size, whereas the DNA furnished D and trimming. The sample yields 150,000 to 200,000 clones, approximately 93% seen once.

Input material: peripheral blood. V gene TRBV7-2 combines with J gene TRBJ1-5, with D perhaps matching TRBD1 (6 bases). This TCR came from a woman between 55 and 75 years old with COVID-19, enrolled during active disease. The CDR3 nucleotides are TGTGCCAGCAGCTTAGACCCTCAGGGACATTATAGCAATCAGCCCCAGCATTTT. It is translated as CASSLDPQGHYSNQPQHF.